The clone carrying this TCR beta chain has at least ten counts. Its target is not known. The sample belongs to a study of T cells after yellow fever vaccination. Study context: SMART-Seq v4 Ultra Low Input prepared the low-cell-number fractions. Study-wide results and limits: Post-booster repertoires again held most primary-vaccination clones (around 95% CD4, about 88% CD8). Repertoires obtained by FACS sorting could include abundant clonotypes that entered as contaminants from the bulk population.

Conversion of TCR transcripts into cDNA relied on 5'RACE template switching, which added a universal primer site and UMIs. One entry per CDR3 protein results from TCRdb running MiXCR on the 5' RACE reads. The data contain some 350,000 distinct CDR3 sequences, around 3.9% of them singletons. The V gene lost 4 bases and the J gene lost 1 base, with 9 bases spanning the gap. CDR1 LGHNA and CDR2 YSLEER come from the germline V gene. This CDR3 region has 14 residues. The TCR was taken from a man aged 18 to 29 who received the YFV17D yellow fever vaccine. This sequence joins TRBV4-3 and TRBJ2-3; the D is unclear. The starting material was PBMCs, obtained 5 days after the yellow fever booster vaccination. The CDR3 region is CASSRMTRTDTQYF. For the CDR3, the DNA is TGCGCCAGCAGCCGCATGACTCGCACAGATACGCAGTATTTT.